This passage covers 5 T cell receptor beta chains from one sample sequenced in a study of shared clonotypes between healthy human individuals. Assay: immunoSEQ multiplex PCR; the TCRdb copy retains only in-frame clones and omits some. The data show approximately 640,000 clones, roughly 87% seen once. The sample consisted of memory CD8+ T cells from PBMCs. Subset reported: CD45RO+ cells pooled with CCR7-negative TemRA cells. All receptors come from a man aged 18 to 29 in good health. Some clones in this sample may be carry-over from other donors' samples.

The CDR3 coding sequence is TGTGCCAGCAGCTCCAGGATCCGGGACTACCAAGAGACCCAGTACTTC. As protein: CASSSRIRDYQETQYF. The chain uses TRBV27 and TRBJ2-5; D may be TRBD2 (6 bases). This CDR3 spans 16 amino acids. The V and J ends lost 6 bases and 0 bases respectively, with 17 bases between them. CDR1 MNHEY and CDR2 SMNVEV come from the germline V gene (reference sequence).

Concerning this clone: One end of the junction does not line up with germline, which may come from a read error. The V and J genes are TRBV7-9 and TRBJ2-2; 7 bases are shared with TRBD1. CDR3 length: 17 amino acids. Germline values: CDR1 SEHNR, CDR2 FQNEAQ (reference sequence). Here the CDR3 reads CASSQERTTGVAGELFF. For the CDR3, the DNA is TGCGCCAGCAGCCAAGAGCGGACCACAGGGGTCGCCGGGGAGCTGTTTTTT.

The chain combines TRBV25-1 with TRBJ1-1; no reliable D call. V was shortened by 6 bases and J by 3 bases, with 14 bases between the two germline ends. The germline V gene encodes CDR1 MGHDK and CDR2 SYGVNS. The CDR3 sequence is 14 residues long. The CDR3 DNA reads as TGTGCCAGCAGCGTCTTCGGGAGAGACACTGAAGCTTTCTTT. This codes for CASSVFGRDTEAFF.

The V and J genes are TRBV4-3 and TRBJ2-5, with D unresolved. Trimming removed 5 bases at V and 0 bases at J, with 7 bases between. CDR3 size: 13 residues. Germline-derived CDR1 and CDR2 are LGHNA and YSLEER. CDR3 DNA sequence: TGCGCCAGCAGCATAGGGTACCAAGAGACCCAGTACTTC. Translation: CASSIGYQETQYF.

The table lists this clone with a few counts. Distinct nucleotide sequences in the sample also encode this CDR3. V and J are TRBV7-9 and TRBJ1-2, with D hard to call. The V end was cut by 2 bases, the J end by 6 bases, with 10 bases between. This CDR3 has 13 residues. Germline lookup yields CDR1 SEHNR and CDR2 FQNEAQ (reference sequence). DNA of the CDR3: TGTGCCAGCAGCTTATCCGGGCGGGATGGCTACACCTTC. Protein product: CASSLSGRDGYTF.